This T cell receptor (beta chain) emerged from a study of blood T cell repertoires in COVID-19. This clone is a singleton in its sample. Trimming cost V 4 bases and J 5 bases, with 17 bases left between them. Germline V gene sequence: CDR1 SGHVS, CDR2 FQNEAQ. This CDR3 contains 15 residues. TCRdb's table, derived via immunoSEQ multiplex PCR, lists solely in-frame clones and lacks some. Altogether fewer than 250,000 clones are present, about four fifths being singletons, with the ten largest covering roughly 2.6%. Input material: peripheral blood. This receptor was identified in a woman in her thirties or forties with active or convalescent COVID-19. The gene calls are TRBV7-8 and TRBJ1-1, with D tentatively TRBD1 (6 bases). CDR3 DNA: TGTGCCAGCAGCTCTTGGGGAACAGGGCAAACTGAAGCTTTCTTT. Translating it yields CASSSWGTGQTEAFF.